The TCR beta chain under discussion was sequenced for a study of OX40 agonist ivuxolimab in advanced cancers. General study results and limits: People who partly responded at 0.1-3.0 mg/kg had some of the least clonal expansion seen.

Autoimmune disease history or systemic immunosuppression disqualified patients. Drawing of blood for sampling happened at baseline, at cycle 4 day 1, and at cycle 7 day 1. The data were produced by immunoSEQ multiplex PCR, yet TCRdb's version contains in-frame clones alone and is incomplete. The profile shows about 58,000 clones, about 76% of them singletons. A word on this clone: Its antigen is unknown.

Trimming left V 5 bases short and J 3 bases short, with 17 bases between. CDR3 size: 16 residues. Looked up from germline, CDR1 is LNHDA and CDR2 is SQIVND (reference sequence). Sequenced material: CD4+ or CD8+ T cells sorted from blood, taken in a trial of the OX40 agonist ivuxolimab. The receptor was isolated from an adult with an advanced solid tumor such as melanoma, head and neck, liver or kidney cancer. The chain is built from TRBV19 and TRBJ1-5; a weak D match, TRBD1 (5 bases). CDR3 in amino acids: CASSPGYAAPNQPQHF. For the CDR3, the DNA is TGTGCCAGTAGTCCAGGGTATGCGGCCCCCAATCAGCCCCAGCATTTT.